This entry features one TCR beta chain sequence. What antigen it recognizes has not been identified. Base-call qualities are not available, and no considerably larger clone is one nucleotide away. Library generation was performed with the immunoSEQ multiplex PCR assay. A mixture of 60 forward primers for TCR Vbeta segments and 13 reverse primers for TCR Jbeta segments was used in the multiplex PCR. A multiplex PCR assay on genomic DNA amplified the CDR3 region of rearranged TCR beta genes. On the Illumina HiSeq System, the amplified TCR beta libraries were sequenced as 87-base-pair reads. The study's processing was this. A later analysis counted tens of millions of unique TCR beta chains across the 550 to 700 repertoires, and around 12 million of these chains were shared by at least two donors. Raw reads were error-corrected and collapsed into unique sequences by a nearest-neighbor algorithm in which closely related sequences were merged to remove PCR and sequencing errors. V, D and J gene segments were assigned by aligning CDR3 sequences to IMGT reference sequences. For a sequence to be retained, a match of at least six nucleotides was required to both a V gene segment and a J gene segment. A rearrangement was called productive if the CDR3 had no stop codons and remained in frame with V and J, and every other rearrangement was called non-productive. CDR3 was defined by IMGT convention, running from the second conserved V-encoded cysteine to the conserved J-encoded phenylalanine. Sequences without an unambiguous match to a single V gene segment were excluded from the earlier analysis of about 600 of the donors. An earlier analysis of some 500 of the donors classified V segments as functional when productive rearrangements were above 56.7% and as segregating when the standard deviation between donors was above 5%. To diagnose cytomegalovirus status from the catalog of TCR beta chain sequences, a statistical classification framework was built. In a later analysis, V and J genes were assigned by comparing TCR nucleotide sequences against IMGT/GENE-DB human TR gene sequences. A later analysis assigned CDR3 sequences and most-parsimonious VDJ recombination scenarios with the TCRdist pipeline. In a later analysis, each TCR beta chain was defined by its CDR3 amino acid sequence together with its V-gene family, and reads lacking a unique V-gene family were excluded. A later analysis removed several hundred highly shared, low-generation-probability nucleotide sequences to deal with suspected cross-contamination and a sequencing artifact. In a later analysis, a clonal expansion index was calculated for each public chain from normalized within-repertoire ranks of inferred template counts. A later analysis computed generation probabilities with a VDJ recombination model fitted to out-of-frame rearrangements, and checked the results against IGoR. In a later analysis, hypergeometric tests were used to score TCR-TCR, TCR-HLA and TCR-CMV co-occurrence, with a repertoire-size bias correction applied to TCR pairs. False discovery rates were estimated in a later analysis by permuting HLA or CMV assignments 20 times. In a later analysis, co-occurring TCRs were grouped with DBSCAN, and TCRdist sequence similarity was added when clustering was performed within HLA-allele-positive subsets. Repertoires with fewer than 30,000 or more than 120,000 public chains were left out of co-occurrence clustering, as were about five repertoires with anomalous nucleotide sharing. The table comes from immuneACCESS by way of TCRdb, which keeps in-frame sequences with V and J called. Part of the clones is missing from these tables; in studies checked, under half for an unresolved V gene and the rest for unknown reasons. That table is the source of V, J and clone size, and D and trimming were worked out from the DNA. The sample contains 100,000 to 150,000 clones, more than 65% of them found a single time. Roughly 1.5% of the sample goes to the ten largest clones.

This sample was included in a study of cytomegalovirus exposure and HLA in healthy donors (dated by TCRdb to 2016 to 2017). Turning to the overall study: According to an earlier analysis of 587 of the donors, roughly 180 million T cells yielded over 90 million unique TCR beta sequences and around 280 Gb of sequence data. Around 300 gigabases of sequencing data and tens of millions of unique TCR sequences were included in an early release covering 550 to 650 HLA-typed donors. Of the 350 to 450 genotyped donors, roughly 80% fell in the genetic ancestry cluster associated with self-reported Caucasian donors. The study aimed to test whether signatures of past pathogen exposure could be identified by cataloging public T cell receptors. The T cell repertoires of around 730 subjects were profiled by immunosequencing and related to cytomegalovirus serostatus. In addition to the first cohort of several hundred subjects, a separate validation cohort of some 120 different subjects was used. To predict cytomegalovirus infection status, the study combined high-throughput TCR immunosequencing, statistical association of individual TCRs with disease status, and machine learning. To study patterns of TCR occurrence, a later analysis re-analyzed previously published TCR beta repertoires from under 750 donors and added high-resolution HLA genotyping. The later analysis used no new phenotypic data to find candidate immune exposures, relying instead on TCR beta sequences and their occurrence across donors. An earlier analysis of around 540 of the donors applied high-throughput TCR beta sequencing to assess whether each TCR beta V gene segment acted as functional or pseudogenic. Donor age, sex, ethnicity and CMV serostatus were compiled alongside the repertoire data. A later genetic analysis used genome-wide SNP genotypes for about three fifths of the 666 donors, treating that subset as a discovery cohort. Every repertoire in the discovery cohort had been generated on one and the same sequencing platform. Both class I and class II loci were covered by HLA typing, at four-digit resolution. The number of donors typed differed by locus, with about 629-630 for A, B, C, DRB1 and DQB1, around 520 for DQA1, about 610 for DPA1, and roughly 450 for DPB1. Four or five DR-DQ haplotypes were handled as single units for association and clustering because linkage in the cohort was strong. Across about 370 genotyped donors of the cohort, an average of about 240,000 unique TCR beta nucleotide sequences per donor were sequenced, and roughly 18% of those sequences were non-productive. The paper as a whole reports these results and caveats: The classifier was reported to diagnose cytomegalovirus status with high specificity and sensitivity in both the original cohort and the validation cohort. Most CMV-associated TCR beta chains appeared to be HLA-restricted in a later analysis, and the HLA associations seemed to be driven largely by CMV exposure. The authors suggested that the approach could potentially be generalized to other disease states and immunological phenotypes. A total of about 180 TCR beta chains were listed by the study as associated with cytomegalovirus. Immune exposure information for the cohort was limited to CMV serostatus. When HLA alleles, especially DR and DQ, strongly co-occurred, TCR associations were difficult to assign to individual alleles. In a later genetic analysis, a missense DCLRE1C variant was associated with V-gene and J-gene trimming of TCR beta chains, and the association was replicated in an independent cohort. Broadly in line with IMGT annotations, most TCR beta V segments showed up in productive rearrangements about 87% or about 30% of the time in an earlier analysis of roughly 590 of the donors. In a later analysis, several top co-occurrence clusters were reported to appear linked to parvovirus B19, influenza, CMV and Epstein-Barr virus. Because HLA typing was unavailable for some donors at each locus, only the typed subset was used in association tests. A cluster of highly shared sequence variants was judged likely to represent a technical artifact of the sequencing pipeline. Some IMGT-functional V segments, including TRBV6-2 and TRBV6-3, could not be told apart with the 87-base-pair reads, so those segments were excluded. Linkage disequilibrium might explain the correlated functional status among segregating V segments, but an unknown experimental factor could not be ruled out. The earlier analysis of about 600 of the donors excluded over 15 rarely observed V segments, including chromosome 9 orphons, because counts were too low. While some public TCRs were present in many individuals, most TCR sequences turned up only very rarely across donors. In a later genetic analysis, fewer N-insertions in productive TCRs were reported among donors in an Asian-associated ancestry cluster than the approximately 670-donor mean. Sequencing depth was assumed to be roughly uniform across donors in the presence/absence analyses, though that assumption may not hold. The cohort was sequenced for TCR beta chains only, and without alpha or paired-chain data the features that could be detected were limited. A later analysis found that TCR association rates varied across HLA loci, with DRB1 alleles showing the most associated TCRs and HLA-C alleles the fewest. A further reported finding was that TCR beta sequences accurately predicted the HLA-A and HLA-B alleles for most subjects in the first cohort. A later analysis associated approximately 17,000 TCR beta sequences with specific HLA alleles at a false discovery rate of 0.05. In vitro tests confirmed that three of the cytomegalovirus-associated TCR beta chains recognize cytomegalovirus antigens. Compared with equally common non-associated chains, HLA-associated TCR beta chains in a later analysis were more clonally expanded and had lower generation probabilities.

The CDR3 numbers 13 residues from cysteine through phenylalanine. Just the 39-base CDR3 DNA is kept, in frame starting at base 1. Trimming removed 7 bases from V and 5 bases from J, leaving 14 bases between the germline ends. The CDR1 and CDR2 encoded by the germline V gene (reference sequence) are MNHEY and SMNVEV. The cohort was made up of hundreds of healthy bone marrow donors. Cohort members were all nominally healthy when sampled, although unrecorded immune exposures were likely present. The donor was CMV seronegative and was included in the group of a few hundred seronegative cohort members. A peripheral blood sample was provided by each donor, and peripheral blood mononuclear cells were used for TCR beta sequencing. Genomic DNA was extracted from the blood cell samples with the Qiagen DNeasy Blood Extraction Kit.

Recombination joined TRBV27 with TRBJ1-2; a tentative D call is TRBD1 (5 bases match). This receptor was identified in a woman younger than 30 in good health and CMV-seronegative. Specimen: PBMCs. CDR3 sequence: CASKNGTQYGYTF. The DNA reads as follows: TGTGCCAGCAAAAATGGGACTCAATATGGCTACACCTTC.